This is a list of T cell receptor beta chains from one sample in a study of blood T cell repertoires in COVID-19. Produced via immunoSEQ multiplex PCR; TCRdb's table is partial and in-frame only. The sample holds about 43,000 clones, 87% seen once. The sequenced sample consisted of peripheral blood. The receptors shown here come from a woman older than 75 with active COVID-19. Each CDR3 is given with its conserved first and last residue. The D gene is left open where the match is weak. For some rows the clone size is stated as once, few or many, or as a class when expanded; others skip it.

few,TRBV7-9,TRBD1,TRBJ2-2,CAITGTGAGELFF,TGTGCCATCACCGGGACAGGGGCCGGGGAGCTGTTTTTT
.,TRBV29-1,TRBD2,TRBJ2-3,CSVVRGGSSTDTQYF,TGCAGCGTGGTTCGGGGGGGATCTAGCACAGATACGCAGTATTTT
.,TRBV3-1/TRBV3-2,TRBD2,TRBJ2-3,CASSQRKRAGGYTDTQYF,TGTGCCAGCAGCCAACGTAAGCGGGCGGGGGGCTACACAGATACGCAGTATTTT
.,TRBV7-9,.,TRBJ1-2,CASSRDTGRWNYGYTF,TGTGCCAGCAGTCGGGATACCGGACGATGGAACTATGGCTACACCTTC
.,TRBV3-1/TRBV3-2,.,TRBJ1-2,CASSQAALKPGHPNYGYTF,TGTGCCAGCAGCCAAGCGGCCCTGAAACCGGGACATCCTAACTATGGCTACACCTTC
.,TRBV5-4,.,TRBJ1-1,CASSLDIGGNTEAFF,TGTGCCAGCAGCTTGGATATAGGGGGGAACACTGAAGCTTTCTTT
.,TRBV6-5,.,TRBJ2-1,CASGGALTGNNEQFF,TGTGCCAGCGGGGGGGCCTTGACCGGAAACAATGAGCAGTTCTTC
.,TRBV2,TRBD1,TRBJ1-2,CASSGQGPWGYTF,TGTGCCAGCAGCGGACAGGGGCCTTGGGGCTACACCTTC
.,TRBV10-1,.,TRBJ2-7,CASSEPFKPGEQYF,TGCGCCAGCAGTGAGCCTTTCAAGCCCGGCGAGCAGTACTTC
.,TRBV10-1,.,TRBJ1-5,CASSDPGPTGNGQPQHF,TGCGCCAGCAGTGATCCGGGGCCTACAGGGAATGGTCAGCCCCAGCATTTT
.,TRBV30,.,TRBJ1-3,CAWSPDPRGSGNTIYF,TGTGCCTGGAGCCCAGATCCCAGGGGATCTGGAAACACCATATATTTT
.,TRBV18,TRBD1,TRBJ2-3,CATSRASGGHTDTQYF,TGTGCCACCTCCCGGGCTTCAGGGGGCCACACAGATACGCAGTATTTT
.,TRBV5-1,TRBD2,TRBJ2-1,CASSLGLAGGVVNEQFF,TGCGCCAGCAGCTTGGGGCTAGCGGGGGGAGTTGTCAATGAGCAGTTCTTC
.,TRBV5-6,TRBD1,TRBJ1-1,CASSLKQGAYILNTEAFF,TGTGCCAGCAGCTTGAAACAGGGGGCTTACATTTTGAACACTGAAGCTTTCTTT
once,TRBV29-1,.,TRBJ1-2,CSAGGGANYGYTF,TGCAGCGCGGGAGGGGGGGCTAACTATGGCTACACCTTC
.,TRBV7-8,.,TRBJ2-5,CASSAAAGPQETQYF,TGTGCCAGCAGCGCGGCAGCGGGTCCTCAAGAGACCCAGTACTTC
.,TRBV9,.,TRBJ2-5,CASSVRGLFIETQYF,TGTGCCAGCAGCGTCCGGGGTCTATTTATCGAGACCCAGTACTTC
.,TRBV18,TRBD2,TRBJ2-1,CASSPGTRLYNEQFF,TGTGCCAGCTCCCCCGGGACTAGACTCTACAATGAGCAGTTCTTC
.,TRBV6-6,.,TRBJ1-1,CASLRGGMNTEAFF,TGTGCCTCCCTTAGGGGAGGCATGAACACTGAAGCTTTCTTT
.,TRBV7-9,.,TRBJ2-7,CASSLSGVYEQYF,TGTGCCAGCAGCTTATCGGGGGTCTACGAGCAGTACTTC
.,TRBV28,TRBD1,TRBJ2-3,CASSHHGTATDTQYF,TGTGCCAGCAGCCACCACGGGACAGCGACAGATACGCAGTATTTT
.,TRBV30,.,TRBJ2-2,CAWTYSALANTGELFF,TGTGCCTGGACCTATTCGGCCCTAGCGAACACCGGGGAGCTGTTTTTT
.,TRBV6-5,.,TRBJ1-4,CASKTPGGLSEKLFF,TGTGCCAGCAAAACCCCCGGGGGGCTCTCTGAAAAACTGTTTTTT
.,TRBV19,.,TRBJ1-1,CASSQNTEAFF,TGTGCCAGTAGCCAGAACACTGAAGCTTTCTTT
.,TRBV14,TRBD2,TRBJ2-3,CASSQRGGADTQYF,TGTGCCAGCAGCCAGCGGGGAGGGGCAGATACGCAGTATTTT
.,TRBV28,.,TRBJ2-7,CASSFWHEQYF,TGTGCCAGCAGTTTCTGGCACGAGCAGTACTTC
.,TRBV7-2,.,TRBJ1-6,CASSTSAGVESPLHF,TGTGCCAGCAGCACCTCGGCGGGGGTTGAGTCACCCCTCCACTTT
.,TRBV6-2/TRBV6-3,TRBD1,TRBJ2-1,CASSSLAPGQGSEQFF,TGTGCCAGCAGTTCCCTGGCCCCAGGACAGGGGAGTGAGCAGTTCTTC
.,TRBV7-2,.,TRBJ1-3,CASSLGAGGGNTIYF,TGTGCCAGCAGCTTAGGTGCCGGGGGTGGAAACACCATATATTTT
few,TRBV19,.,TRBJ1-5,CASRMGHSANQPQHF,TGTGCCAGTAGGATGGGGCACAGCGCTAATCAGCCCCAGCATTTT
.,TRBV7-2,TRBD1,TRBJ2-7,CASSPGTGVYEQYF,TGTGCCAGCAGCCCAGGGACAGGGGTCTACGAGCAGTACTTC
.,TRBV28,.,TRBJ1-4,CASSPHLGGNEKLFF,TGTGCCAGCAGTCCTCACCTGGGAGGAAATGAAAAACTGTTTTTT
.,TRBV7-2,TRBD2,TRBJ2-5,CASSLAGTTDETQYF,TGTGCCAGCAGCTTAGCCGGGACTACCGATGAGACCCAGTACTTC
.,TRBV19,.,TRBJ1-3,CASAHGGSTDTIYF,TGTGCCAGTGCCCACGGAGGGTCGACTGACACCATATATTTT
.,TRBV7-2,TRBD2,TRBJ2-1,CASSFSSGGNNEQFF,TGTGCCAGCAGCTTCTCTAGCGGGGGTAACAATGAGCAGTTCTTC
.,TRBV7-2,.,TRBJ2-7,CASSLRGGLEQYF,TGTGCCAGCAGCCTGCGCGGAGGGCTCGAGCAGTACTTC
once,TRBV3-1/TRBV3-2,.,TRBJ2-3,CASSQAGGGPDTQYF,TGTGCCAGCAGCCAAGCTGGGGGGGGCCCCGATACGCAGTATTTT
once,TRBV5-1,TRBD1,TRBJ2-1,CASSLEGQGALNEQFF,TGCGCCAGCAGCTTGGAGGGACAGGGAGCTCTCAATGAGCAGTTCTTC
.,TRBV7-2,TRBD2,TRBJ2-3,CASSPALAGGPDTQYF,TGTGCCAGCAGCCCGGCCCTAGCGGGGGGGCCGGATACGCAGTATTTT
.,TRBV10-3,TRBD1,TRBJ1-2,CAISETGDYGYTF,TGTGCCATCAGTGAGACAGGGGACTATGGCTACACCTTC
few,TRBV3-1/TRBV3-2,.,TRBJ1-4,CASSQDNPATNEKLFF,TGTGCCAGCAGCCAAGATAACCCGGCAACTAATGAAAAACTGTTTTTT
.,TRBV3-1/TRBV3-2,TRBD2,TRBJ2-3,CASTTRGLTSGPTDTQYF,TGTGCCAGCACGACTCGGGGACTAACTAGCGGCCCCACAGATACGCAGTATTTT